The text below deals with one T cell receptor (beta chain). Template material for amplifying TCR beta CDR3 regions consisted of RNA transcripts. First-round RT-PCR targeting the TCR CDR3 was performed with the HTBI primer set. One entry per CDR3 protein, called by TCRdb with MiXCR from the multiplex PCR reads. This sample carries approximately 710,000 distinct CDR3 sequences, about 18% of them seen once, and the ten largest clones take around 15%. This entry is derived from a study of T cells in Graves' hyperthyroidism and ophthalmopathy. Orbital computed tomography, thyroid ultrasound, serum thyroxine and TRAb, and clinical symptoms together informed the diagnoses. The sequence derives from a man aged 45-65 years with Graves' hyperthyroidism. Sample: blood.

The CDR3, as DNA: TGTGCCAGCAGCTTAGATGGACAGGGGGCTTCTTCACCCCTCCACTTT. This gives the protein CASSLDGQGASSPLHF. The rearrangement links TRBV7-3 to TRBJ1-6; 11 bases are a match to TRBD1. Unmatched junction bases numbered 6, after V lost 2 bases and J lost 9 bases. Germline V gives CDR1 SGHTA, CDR2 FQGTGA. The CDR3 contains 16 residues.